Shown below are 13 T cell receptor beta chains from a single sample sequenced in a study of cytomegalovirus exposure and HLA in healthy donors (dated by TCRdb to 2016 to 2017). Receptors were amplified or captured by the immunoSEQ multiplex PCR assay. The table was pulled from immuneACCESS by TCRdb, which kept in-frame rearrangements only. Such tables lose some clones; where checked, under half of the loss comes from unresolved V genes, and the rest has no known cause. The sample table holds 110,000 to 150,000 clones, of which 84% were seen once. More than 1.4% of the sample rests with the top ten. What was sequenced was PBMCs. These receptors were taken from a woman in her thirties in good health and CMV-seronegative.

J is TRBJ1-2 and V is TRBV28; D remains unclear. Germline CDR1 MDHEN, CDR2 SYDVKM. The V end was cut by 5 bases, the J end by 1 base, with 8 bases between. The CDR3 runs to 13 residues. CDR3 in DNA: TGTGCCAGCAGTCCACTACTTAACTATGGCTACACCTTC. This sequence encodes CASSPLLNYGYTF.

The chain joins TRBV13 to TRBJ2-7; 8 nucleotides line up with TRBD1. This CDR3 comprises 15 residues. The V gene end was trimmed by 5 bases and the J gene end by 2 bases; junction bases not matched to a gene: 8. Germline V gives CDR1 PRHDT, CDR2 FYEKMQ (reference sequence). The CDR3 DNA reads TGTGCCAGCAGCCCGGGGGACAGGCCCCCCTACGAGCAGTACTTC. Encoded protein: CASSPGDRPPYEQYF.

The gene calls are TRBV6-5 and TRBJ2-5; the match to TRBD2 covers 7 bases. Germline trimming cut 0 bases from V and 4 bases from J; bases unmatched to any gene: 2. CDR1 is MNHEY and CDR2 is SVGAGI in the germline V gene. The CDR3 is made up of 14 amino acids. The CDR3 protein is CASSYSGGIETQYF. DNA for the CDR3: TGTGCCAGCAGTTACTCGGGGGGGATAGAGACCCAGTACTTC.

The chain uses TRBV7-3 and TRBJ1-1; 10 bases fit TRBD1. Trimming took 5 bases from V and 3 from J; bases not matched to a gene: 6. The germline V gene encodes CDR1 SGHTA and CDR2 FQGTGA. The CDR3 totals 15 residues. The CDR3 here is CASSAAGTGDTEAFF. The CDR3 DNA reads TGTGCCAGCAGCGCAGCCGGGACAGGGGACACTGAAGCTTTCTTT. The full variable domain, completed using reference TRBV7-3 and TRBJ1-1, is GAGVSQTPSNKVTEKGKYVELRCDPISGHTALYWYRQSLGQGPEFLIYFQGTGAADDSGLPNDRFFAVRPEGSVSTLKIQRTERGDSAVYLCASSAAGTGDTEAFFGQGTRLTVV.

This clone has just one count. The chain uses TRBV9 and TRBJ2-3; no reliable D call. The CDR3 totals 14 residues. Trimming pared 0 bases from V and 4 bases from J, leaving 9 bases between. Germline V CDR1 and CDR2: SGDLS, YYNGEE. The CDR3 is CASSVAPLSDTQYF. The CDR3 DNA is TGTGCCAGCAGCGTAGCCCCCCTTTCAGATACGCAGTATTTT.

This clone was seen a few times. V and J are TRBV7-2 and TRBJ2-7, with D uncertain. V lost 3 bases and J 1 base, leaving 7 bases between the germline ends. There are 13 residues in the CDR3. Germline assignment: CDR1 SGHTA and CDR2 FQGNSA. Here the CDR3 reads CASSFGLSYEQYF. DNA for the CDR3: TGTGCCAGCAGCTTCGGGTTATCCTACGAGCAGTACTTC.

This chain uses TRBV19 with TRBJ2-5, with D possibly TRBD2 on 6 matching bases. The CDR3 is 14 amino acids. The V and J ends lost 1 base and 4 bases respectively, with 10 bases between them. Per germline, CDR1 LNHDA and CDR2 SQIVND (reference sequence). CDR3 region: CASSIGRGGETQYF. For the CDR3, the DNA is TGTGCCAGTAGTATAGGGAGGGGCGGAGAGACCCAGTACTTC.

The CDR3 DNA reads TGTGCCAGTAGGCAGGGTATTCTCTCGGGGGCCAACGTCCTGACTTTC. It encodes CASRQGILSGANVLTF. V usage is TRBV19 and J usage is TRBJ2-6, with D perhaps matching TRBD1 (5 bases). Trimming took off 6 bases at V and 4 bases at J, with 16 bases between the two ends. Looked up from germline, CDR1 is LNHDA and CDR2 is SQIVND (reference sequence). This CDR3 comprises 16 residues.

The CDR3 DNA follows: TGTGCCAGCAAACTAGCGGGGGGAAGGGAGACCCAGTACTTC. Translating gives CASKLAGGRETQYF. V usage is TRBV6-6 and J usage is TRBJ2-5, with TRBD2 identical over 12 bases. This CDR3 is 14 amino acids long. Per the germline V gene, CDR1 is MNHNY and CDR2 is SVGAGI (reference sequence). With 7 bases clipped from V and 5 bases from J, the junction kept 5 bases outside the gene matches.

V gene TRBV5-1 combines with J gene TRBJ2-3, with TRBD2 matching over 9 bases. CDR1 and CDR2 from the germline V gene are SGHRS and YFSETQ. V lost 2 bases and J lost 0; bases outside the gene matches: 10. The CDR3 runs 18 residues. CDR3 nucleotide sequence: TGCGCCAGCAGCTTCCCCTTCGCGGGGGGGCCTAGCACAGATACGCAGTATTTT. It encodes CASSFPFAGGPSTDTQYF.

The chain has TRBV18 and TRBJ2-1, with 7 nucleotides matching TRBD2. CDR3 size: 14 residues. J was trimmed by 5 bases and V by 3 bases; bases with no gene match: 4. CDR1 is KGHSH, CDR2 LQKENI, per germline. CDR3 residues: CASSPLRGNNEQFF. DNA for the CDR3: TGTGCCAGCTCACCTCTGCGGGGGAACAATGAGCAGTTCTTC.

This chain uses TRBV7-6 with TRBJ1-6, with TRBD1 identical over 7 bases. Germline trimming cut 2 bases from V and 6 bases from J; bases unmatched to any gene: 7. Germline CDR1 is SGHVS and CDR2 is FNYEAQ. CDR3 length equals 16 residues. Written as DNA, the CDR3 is TGTGCCAGCAGCTTAAGGAGACAGGGAAGTAATTCACCCCTCCACTTT. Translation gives CASSLRRQGSNSPLHF.

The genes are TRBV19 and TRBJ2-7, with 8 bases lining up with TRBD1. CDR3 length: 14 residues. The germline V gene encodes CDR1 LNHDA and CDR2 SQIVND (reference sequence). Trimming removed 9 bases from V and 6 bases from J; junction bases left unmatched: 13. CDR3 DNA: TGTGCCAGCGCATCCTGGGACAGGTCACGCGAGCAGTACTTC. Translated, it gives CASASWDRSREQYF. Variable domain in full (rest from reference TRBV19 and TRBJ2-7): DGGITQSPKYLFRKEGQNVTLSCEQNLNHDAMYWYRQDPGQGLRLIYYSQIVNDFQKGDIAEGYSVSREKKESFPLTVTSAQKNPTAFYLCASASWDRSREQYFGPGTRLTVT.